The rows below give T cell receptor beta chains drawn from one sample of a study of Graves' ophthalmopathy and Graves' hyperthyroidism. Via MiXCR, TCRdb re-called the multiplex PCR reads, giving one row per CDR3 protein. Here the sample spans about 620,000 distinct CDR3 sequences, about 20% being singletons. Input material: peripheral blood. These TCRs come from a woman younger than 30 with stable Graves' hyperthyroidism. Some clones in this sample may be carry-over from other donors' samples. Both conserved end residues are part of each CDR3. A D gene is named only where the DNA matches it firmly. Clone size appears in some rows only: once, few, many, or a class for an expanded clone.

j_call d_call v_call clone_size cdr3_aa cdr3_nt
TRBJ2-7 TRBD2 TRBV20-1 . CSARDGRTSGYEQYF TGCAGTGCTAGAGATGGCAGGACTAGCGGATACGAGCAGTACTTC
TRBJ1-1 TRBD1 TRBV6-1 many CASSGTGFTEAFF TGTGCCAGCAGTGGGACAGGGTTCACTGAAGCTTTCTTT
TRBJ1-1 . TRBV3-1 . CASSYMTEAFF TGTGCCAGCAGTTACATGACTGAAGCTTTCTTT
TRBJ2-4 TRBD1 TRBV6-1 many CASRSPGTEGDIQYF TGTGCCAGCAGGTCACCCGGGACAGAGGGTGACATTCAGTACTTC
TRBJ1-4 . TRBV12-3/TRBV12-4 few CASSLAQGRTTNEKLFF TGTGCCAGCAGTTTAGCACAGGGCCGAACAACTAATGAAAAACTGTTTTTT
TRBJ1-1 . TRBV19 many CASQETGYREAFF TGTGCCAGCCAAGAGACAGGTTACCGTGAAGCTTTCTTT
TRBJ1-1 TRBD1 TRBV7-3 many CASSLKGQGSLNTEAFF TGTGCCAGCAGCTTAAAGGGACAGGGGAGCTTGAACACTGAAGCTTTCTTT
TRBJ1-2 . TRBV6-1 many CASNGFGYTF TGTGCCAGCAACGGGTTTGGCTACACCTTC
TRBJ2-2 . TRBV10-3 many CAISLDLPRELFF TGTGCCATCAGTTTGGACTTACCCCGGGAGCTGTTTTTT
TRBJ2-5 . TRBV4-1 many CASSQFIRETQYF TGCGCCAGCAGCCAGTTTATCCGGGAGACCCAGTACTTC
TRBJ1-5 . TRBV19 few CASSSRRGPQPQHF TGTGCCAGTAGCTCTCGGAGGGGCCCCCAGCCCCAGCATTTT
TRBJ2-5 . TRBV7-2 few CASSSLETKYF TGTGCCAGCAGCTCGTTGGAGACCAAGTACTTC
TRBJ2-7 TRBD1 TRBV3-1 many CASSHRDRVSEQYF TGTGCCAGCAGCCACCGGGACAGGGTTTCCGAGCAGTACTTC
TRBJ1-2 . TRBV6-1 many CASRGAGTNYGYTF TGTGCCAGCAGGGGAGCAGGGACTAACTATGGCTACACCTTC
TRBJ1-2 . TRBV13 once CASSYRTREGYTF TGTGCCAGCAGCTACCGTACAAGGGAAGGCTACACCTTC
TRBJ2-4 TRBD1 TRBV12-3/TRBV12-4 many CASSHGTGGNIQYF TGTGCCAGCAGCCACGGGACAGGGGGCAACATTCAGTACTTC